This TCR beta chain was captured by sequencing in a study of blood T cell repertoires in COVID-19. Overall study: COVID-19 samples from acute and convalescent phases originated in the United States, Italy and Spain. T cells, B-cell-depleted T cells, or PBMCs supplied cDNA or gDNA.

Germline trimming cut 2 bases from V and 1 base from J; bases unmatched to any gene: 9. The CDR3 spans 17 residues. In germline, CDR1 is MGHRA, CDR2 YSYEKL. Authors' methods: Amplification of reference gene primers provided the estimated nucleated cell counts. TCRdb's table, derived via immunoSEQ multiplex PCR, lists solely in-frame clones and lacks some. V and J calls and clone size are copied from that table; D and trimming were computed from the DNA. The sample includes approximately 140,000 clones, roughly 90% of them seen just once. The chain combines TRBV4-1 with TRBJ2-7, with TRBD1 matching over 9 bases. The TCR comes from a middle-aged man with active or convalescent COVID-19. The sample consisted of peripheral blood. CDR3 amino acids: CASSQPGTGGASYEQYF. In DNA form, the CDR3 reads TGCGCCAGCAGCCAACCTGGAACAGGGGGCGCATCCTACGAGCAGTACTTC.